These T cell receptor beta chains were read from a single sample in a study of T cell repertoires in cytomegalovirus infection. TCRdb re-called the reads through MiXCR, storing one row per CDR3 protein. The top ten hold 59% of the sample, which has some 200,000 distinct CDR3 sequences, approximately 38% seen once. Their antigens are not known. The material was CD8+ T cells from cultured PBMCs, obtained from culture after CMV antigen stimulation. The receptors stem from a human donor in good health (CMV status not recorded). Some clones in this sample may be carry-over from other donors' samples. CDR3s include the opening cysteine and the closing phenylalanine or tryptophan. Each record gives: CDR3 protein, V gene, J gene.

CASSLAIALYEQYF	TRBV11-2	TRBJ2-7
CASSWGQYDQPQHF	TRBV27	TRBJ1-5
CAITSGGTHTGAYEQYF	TRBV10-3	TRBJ2-7
CASSFGGPTGELFF	TRBV12-3/TRBV12-4	TRBJ2-2
CASSQVDLGPDTQYF	TRBV4-1	TRBJ2-3
CASSLAGYKGAMNSPNYGYTF	TRBV7-8	TRBJ1-2
CASSYPGQGTLGYTF	TRBV7-6	TRBJ1-2
CASSPHQGSSGANVLTF	TRBV28	TRBJ2-6
CASSLRRDGETQYF	TRBV7-7	TRBJ2-5
CASSLGGTGLPSDTQYF	TRBV28	TRBJ2-3
CASSPLGLTSSYEQYF	TRBV11-2	TRBJ2-7
CSVSTGQAYGYTF	TRBV29-1	TRBJ1-2
CASGRGGTEAFF	TRBV12-5	TRBJ1-1
CASSFDGSPASYTF	TRBV5-4	TRBJ1-2
CASSLSGSRRVDTQYF	TRBV27	TRBJ2-3
CASSSREGVLAKNIQYF	TRBV7-6	TRBJ2-4
CSVENPTWTEDGYTF	TRBV29-1	TRBJ1-2
CASSLGSRGRYEQYF	TRBV7-2	TRBJ2-7
CASSYSHEAGAYEQYF	TRBV6-2/TRBV6-3	TRBJ2-7
CSASVRDVSYNEQFF	TRBV20-1	TRBJ2-1
CASSMGFSTGELFF	TRBV19	TRBJ2-2
CASSSSGTRPFYEQYF	TRBV11-3	TRBJ2-7
CASTDLKDGVVGETQYF	TRBV25-1	TRBJ2-5
CASSFSGPGETQYF	TRBV28	TRBJ2-5
CASSLQGETEAFF	TRBV14	TRBJ1-1
CSARFRGGDSKNIQYF	TRBV20-1	TRBJ2-4
CASSVLAGNNNEQFF	TRBV6-1	TRBJ2-1
CASSLGVAAGLFF	TRBV11-2	TRBJ2-2
CASSSLRDRGYEQFF	TRBV7-9	TRBJ2-1
CASSQTSGGAGELFF	TRBV7-8	TRBJ2-2
CASSPPRGASTDTQYF	TRBV7-9	TRBJ2-3
CASSSPGLADTDTQYF	TRBV11-2	TRBJ2-3
CASRPWTSERDEQYF	TRBV6-2/TRBV6-3	TRBJ2-7
CATSDGDRGKNQPQHF	TRBV24-1	TRBJ1-5
CAVKREGDSNYGYTF	TRBV12-3/TRBV12-4	TRBJ1-2
CASSQGGVRGAFF	TRBV4-1	TRBJ1-1
CASSLEGSGTYEQYF	TRBV5-4	TRBJ2-7
CASSLGSVNTIYF	TRBV7-6	TRBJ1-3
CASGARGPGYEQYF	TRBV27	TRBJ2-7
CASSQDAGLVGEQYF	TRBV4-2	TRBJ2-7
CASSEGGGDMNTEAFF	TRBV5-4	TRBJ1-1
CASSHLRDREDYGYTF	TRBV7-8	TRBJ1-2
CASSLGQGLTGYTF	TRBV4-1	TRBJ1-2
CASSFRSRGSYNSPLHF	TRBV7-6	TRBJ1-6
CASSEDTGGSYNEQFF	TRBV6-1	TRBJ2-1
CSVLINYGYTF	TRBV29-1	TRBJ1-2
CASRWDSYEQYF	TRBV12-3/TRBV12-4	TRBJ2-7
CASSQGLAGDNEQFF	TRBV12-3/TRBV12-4	TRBJ2-1
CASSLSAKETQYF	TRBV27	TRBJ2-5
CSARTSDNEQFF	TRBV20-1	TRBJ2-1
CASSEDRGEQYF	TRBV7-9	TRBJ2-7
CASSQDRSRETQYF	TRBV3-1	TRBJ2-5
CASSYSAGEKNYGYTF	TRBV6-5	TRBJ1-2
CASSRDRATGELFF	TRBV11-3	TRBJ2-2
CSVEESVRGSSGANVLTF	TRBV29-1	TRBJ2-6
CASSFMDKNEKLFF	TRBV28	TRBJ1-4
CASSLAGGYGYTF	TRBV13	TRBJ1-2